A selection of T cell receptor beta chains follows, all from one sample in a study of blood T cell repertoires in COVID-19. Some clones are missing from TCRdb's copy, which holds only in-frame ones; the method was immunoSEQ multiplex PCR. The sample lists some 350,000 clones; about 90% were seen once. The sequencing sample was made of peripheral blood. These receptors originate from a woman in her twenties or thirties with COVID-19, enrolled during active disease. Both conserved end residues are part of each CDR3. Fields, in order: V gene, CDR3 length, D gene, J gene, CDR3 DNA, CDR3 protein. The D gene is left open where the match is weak.

>TRBV28|15|NA|TRBJ1-6
TGTGCCAGCAGTCCCAGGGTCGGCTATAATTCACCCCTCCACTTT
CASSPRVGYNSPLHF
>TRBV7-2|18|NA|TRBJ2-7
TGTGCCAGCAGCCTCAATAAGGGACTGTCATATAGCTCCTACGAGCAGTACTTC
CASSLNKGLSYSSYEQYF
>TRBV7-2|19|NA|TRBJ1-1
TGTGCCAGCAGCTTAATCGCGCCACATCCTAAGCGGATGAACACTGAAGCTTTCTTT
CASSLIAPHPKRMNTEAFF
>TRBV6-5|14|NA|TRBJ1-6
TGTGCCAGCAGTCCCCGTTGGGGCAGGGGACCCCTCCACTTT
CASSPRWGRGPLHF
>TRBV28|15|NA|TRBJ1-2
TGTGCCAGCAGATATCAAACAGGAGCCAATTATGGCTACACCTTC
CASRYQTGANYGYTF
>TRBV18|12|NA|TRBJ2-1
TGTGCCAGCTCCCCCAGCTACAATGAGCAGTTCTTC
CASSPSYNEQFF
>TRBV28|14|TRBD1|TRBJ2-5
TGTGCCAGCAGTTTAACCGGGACAGGGAAGACCCAGTACTTC
CASSLTGTGKTQYF
>TRBV7-9|14|TRBD1|TRBJ2-5
TGTGCCAGCAGCTTAGGACAGGGGTCTGAGACCCAGTACTTC
CASSLGQGSETQYF
>TRBV6-2/TRBV6-3|15|TRBD1|TRBJ1-5
TGTGCCAGCAGTTCCGGGACAGACAACAATCAGCCCCAGCATTTT
CASSSGTDNNQPQHF
>TRBV4-3|16|TRBD1|TRBJ2-3
TGCGCCAGCAGCCAAGAGTGGCAGGGGGCAACAGATACGCAGTATTTT
CASSQEWQGATDTQYF
>TRBV5-1|14|NA|TRBJ2-3
TGCGCCAGCAGCTCGGGACTCGACACAGATACGCAGTATTTT
CASSSGLDTDTQYF